The sequence of this TCR beta chain was determined in a study of cytomegalovirus exposure and HLA in healthy donors. This PCR relied on a set of 60 Vbeta primers and 13 Jbeta primers. Assay: immunoSEQ multiplex PCR; the TCRdb copy retains only in-frame clones and omits some. The sample yields about 18,000 clones, 84% seen once. The CDR3 is 16 residues long. In germline, CDR1 is MGHRA, CDR2 YSYEKL. V lost 0 bases and J lost 0; bases outside the gene matches: 4. The chain has TRBV4-1 and TRBJ2-7; 8 nucleotides align to TRBD1. Source material: PBMCs. The sequence was collected from a human donor in good health. The CDR3 spells CASSQEEGTGSYEQYF. The DNA of the CDR3 is TGCGCCAGCAGCCAAGAAGAAGGGACAGGCTCCTACGAGCAGTACTTC.